This T cell receptor beta chain was observed in a study of shared clonotypes between healthy human individuals. Some clones are missing from TCRdb's copy, which holds only in-frame ones; the method was immunoSEQ multiplex PCR. The sample includes under 1,900,000 clones, approximately 98.5% of them seen just once. The V and J ends lost 3 bases and 9 bases respectively, with 18 bases between them. CDR1 and CDR2 from the germline V gene are MNHEY and SMNVEV (reference sequence). The CDR3 has 14 residues. The source is a man aged 25 to 40 in good health. The chain recombines TRBV27 with TRBJ2-7; unclear D gene. The sample taken for sequencing was naive CD4+ T cells sorted from blood. Subset described: CD45RA+ positively selected. The CDR3 nucleotides are TGTGCCAGCAGTTTCACAGTGCTCCCTATTGTGCAGTACTTC. This codes for CASSFTVLPIVQYF.